A selection of T cell receptor beta chains follows, all from one sample in a study of blood T cells in healthy people across ages. TCRdb passed the 5' RACE reads through MiXCR, listing each CDR3 protein once. The sample includes around 990,000 distinct CDR3 sequences, approximately 38% of them seen just once. Sequencing was carried out using blood. The receptors derive from a man aged 18-30 years in good health. Each CDR3 is given with its conserved first and last residue. The D gene is left open where the match is weak. Expanded clones get a size class; other rows say once, few or many, or leave the size out.

V	J	D	size	CDR3	DNA
TRBV7-3	TRBJ2-3	-	-	CASSLTAKDAQYF	TGTGCCAGCAGCTTAACGGCTAAGGATGCGCAGTATTTT
TRBV5-1	TRBJ2-1	-	-	CASSQGRGSQTYEQFF	TGCGCCAGCAGCCAAGGGCGGGGCAGTCAAACCTACGAGCAGTTCTTC
TRBV5-6	TRBJ2-3	-	once	CASSQYLGLSTDTQYF	TGTGCCAGCAGCCAATATTTGGGACTCAGCACAGATACGCAGTATTTT
TRBV7-6	TRBJ2-3	-	few	CASRKTSTDTQYF	TGTGCCAGCAGGAAGACTAGCACAGATACGCAGTATTTT
TRBV9	TRBJ1-1	-	few	CASSSREGVNTEAFF	TGTGCCAGCAGCTCCCGGGAGGGGGTGAACACTGAAGCTTTCTTT
TRBV4-1	TRBJ1-1	TRBD1	-	CASSLRTGWNTEAFF	TGCGCCAGCAGCCTTCGGACAGGGTGGAACACTGAAGCTTTCTTT
TRBV5-5	TRBJ1-5	TRBD1	once	CASSRSGQGVQPQHF	TGTGCCAGCAGCCGCTCGGGACAGGGTGTCCAGCCCCAGCATTTT
TRBV7-2	TRBJ1-2	TRBD1	few	CASSVETGESGYTF	TGTGCCAGCAGCGTAGAGACAGGGGAGAGTGGCTACACCTTC
TRBV6-6	TRBJ1-1	-	once	CASSYSEGGTEAFF	TGTGCCAGCAGTTACTCCGAGGGCGGCACTGAAGCTTTCTTT
TRBV21-1	TRBJ2-4	-	-	CASSPGNIQYF	TGTGCCAGCAGCCCAGGAAACATTCAGTACTTC
TRBV25-1	TRBJ1-4	-	-	CASNRENEKLFF	TGTGCCAGCAACCGGGAAAATGAAAAACTGTTTTTT
TRBV6-1	TRBJ2-1	-	-	CASSEPYEQFF	TGTGCCAGCAGTGAACCCTACGAGCAGTTCTTC
TRBV20-1	TRBJ2-7	TRBD2	few	CSALTSGGNYEQYF	TGCAGTGCCCTAACTAGCGGGGGAAACTACGAGCAGTACTTC
TRBV19	TRBJ2-1	-	-	CATKDGSYNEQFF	TGTGCCACTAAAGACGGGTCCTACAATGAGCAGTTCTTC
TRBV7-2	TRBJ2-1	-	few	CASSLDRAASNNEQFF	TGTGCCAGCAGCTTAGATCGGGCGGCCAGTAACAATGAGCAGTTCTTC
TRBV6-6	TRBJ2-3	-	-	CASSSPRGPMADTQYF	TGTGCCAGCAGTTCCCCGCGGGGGCCCATGGCAGATACGCAGTATTTT
TRBV27	TRBJ1-2	-	-	CASSYDGREYGYTF	TGTGCCAGCAGTTATGACGGCCGAGAGTATGGCTACACCTTC
TRBV27	TRBJ2-3	-	-	CASGTEASTDTQYF	TGTGCCAGCGGGACGGAAGCTAGCACAGATACGCAGTATTTT
TRBV20-1	TRBJ1-6	TRBD1	-	CSARDLGTGFNSPLHF	TGCAGTGCTAGAGATCTCGGGACAGGGTTTAATTCACCCCTCCACTTT
TRBV5-1	TRBJ1-2	-	-	CASRLFSSQEDDGYTF	TGCGCCAGCAGGCTTTTCTCATCACAGGAGGACGATGGCTACACCTTC
TRBV6-5	TRBJ2-3	-	-	CASSSGGGTETQYF	TGTGCCAGCTCGTCCGGCGGGGGCACAGAGACGCAGTATTTT
TRBV12-3/TRBV12-4	TRBJ2-3	-	many	CASSRLGSSTDTQYF	TGTGCCAGCAGTCGCCTAGGAAGTAGCACAGATACGCAGTATTTT